This T cell receptor beta chain was identified in a study of CD8+CD57+ T cells in acquired aplastic anemia. Comment on this clonotype: Its antigen is still unknown.

Whole-study findings and limits: Patients and controls shared 25 to 30 CD8+ CDR3 sequences, which appeared highly expressed in patients and within their immunodominant clones.

With 9 bases clipped from V and 7 bases from J, the junction kept 15 bases outside the gene matches. CDR3 length: 14 amino acids. Germline V lookup: CDR1 LNHNV, CDR2 YYDKDF (reference sequence). Using genomic DNA as the template, TCR beta VDJ and CDR3 profiling was carried out. Each CDR3 protein is one row after TCRdb ran MiXCR on the reads. This table has over 40,000 distinct CDR3 sequences, approximately 63% appearing once. It was patients with CD8+CD57+ cell expansion by flow cytometry who were chosen for sequencing. Sequences were obtained from sorted CD4+, CD8+, or CD8+CD57+ T cells (not recorded which) from PBMCs. The TCR comes from a human donor with aplastic anemia. This chain links TRBV15 with TRBJ2-7, with 7 nucleotides matching TRBD2. CDR3 nucleotide sequence: TGTGCCACAGCTAACCTGGGAGGGATGGGAGAGCAGTACTTC. Translated: CATANLGGMGEQYF. The complete variable domain, with remaining parts taken from reference TRBV15 and TRBJ2-7, reads DAMVIQNPRYQVTQFGKPVTLSCSQTLNHNVMYWYQQKSSQAPKLLFHYYDKDFNNEADTPDNFQSRRPNTSFCFLDIRSPGLGDTAMYLCATANLGGMGEQYFGPGTRLTVT.